This T cell receptor beta chain was recorded in a study of T cell changes during pregnancy in multiple sclerosis. Repertoires were generated with immunoSEQ multiplex PCR, while TCRdb's copy carries only in-frame clones and drops some. The data show around 51,000 clones, with 93% seen just once and approximately 1.9% held by the top ten. The V gene's germline CDR1 is MNHEY and CDR2 SMNVEV (reference sequence). Trimming left V 5 bases short and J 4 bases short, with 15 bases between. The CDR3 runs 14 residues. This TCR came from a female donor with multiple sclerosis, enrolled in a pregnancy study. V is TRBV27 and J is TRBJ2-7; tentatively, D is TRBD1 (6 bases). Sample: peripheral blood, taken in the second trimester of pregnancy. In DNA, the CDR3 is TGTGCCAGCAGTCGGGACAAGCCTCCTTACGAGCAGTACTTC. Translated, it gives CASSRDKPPYEQYF.